This T cell receptor beta chain appears in the sequencing data of a study of shared T cell receptors in the human thymus. The method was immunoSEQ multiplex PCR; TCRdb's version includes in-frame clones alone and lacks a portion of them. In the table there are about 500,000 clones, approximately 80% of which are singletons. Trimming cost V 1 base and J 3 bases, with 8 bases left between them. This CDR3 is built from 13 residues. Germline V lookup: CDR1 SGHDT, CDR2 YYEEEE. These data were also filed under a second study, of human thymus T cells. Per that study: Healthy Finnish infants undergoing corrective surgery for congenital heart defects provided the donor material. Resections were taken during corrective heart surgery, and the thymus tissue came from these. In thymic and blood repertoires alike, V and J usage looked biased. The related literature has documented a marked overlap of thymic repertoires among unrelated individuals.

Material for sequencing was thymocytes. This receptor was taken from a boy less than two years old with a congenital heart defect. The V call is TRBV5-6, the J call TRBJ2-7; no firm D call. The CDR3 nucleotides read TGTGCCAGCAGCTTGATGGGCGACTACGAGCAGTACTTC. Protein: CASSLMGDYEQYF.